These 6 T cell receptor beta chains were all obtained from the same sample, sequenced in a study of cytomegalovirus exposure and HLA in healthy donors. PCR amplification relied on 60 Vbeta primers (plus 13 Jbeta primers). Profiled with immunoSEQ multiplex PCR; TCRdb holds only in-frame clones, not every one. The sample includes more than 80,000 clones, about four fifths seen only once; the top ten take under 4.5%. Sequencing was performed on PBMCs. Receptors were obtained from a female donor in good health and CMV-seropositive.

The chain couples TRBV5-1 to TRBJ2-3, with TRBD2 matching 13 bases. The germline CDR1 and CDR2 sequences are SGHRS and YFSETQ. After removal of 4 bases from V and 3 bases from J, the junction contained 8 bases not matched to a gene. The CDR3 runs 17 residues. As DNA, the CDR3 is TGCGCCAGCAGCCTTTGGACTAGCGGGAGTGGTACAGATACGCAGTATTTT. Encoded protein: CASSLWTSGSGTDTQYF.

The V call is TRBV7-3, the J call TRBJ1-2; D gene unclear. The V end lost 6 bases, the J end lost 2 bases, and 16 bases lay between the germline ends. Germline V gene data show CDR1 as SGHTA and CDR2 as FQGTGA. The length of the CDR3 is 15 residues. CDR3 DNA sequence: TGTGCCAGCAGGCAGGATGGACTGTCGAACTATGGCTACACCTTC. This translates into CASRQDGLSNYGYTF. The complete variable domain, with remaining parts taken from reference TRBV7-3 and TRBJ1-2, reads GAGVSQTPSNKVTEKGKYVELRCDPISGHTALYWYRQSLGQGPEFLIYFQGTGAADDSGLPNDRFFAVRPEGSVSTLKIQRTERGDSAVYLCASRQDGLSNYGYTFGSGTRLTVV.

The V gene is TRBV15, the J gene TRBJ2-4, with TRBD2 matching over 7 bases. V lost 1 base, J lost 8 bases, and 5 bases stayed unmatched. This CDR3 region has 14 residues. CDR1 is LNHNV and CDR2 is YYDKDF in the germline V gene (reference sequence). The CDR3 reads CATSRGGRVDIQYF. The CDR3 region has the DNA TGTGCCACCAGCAGAGGGGGGAGGGTGGACATTCAGTACTTC.

The gene calls are TRBV5-1 and TRBJ2-7; the D gene is possibly TRBD1 (5 bases). CDR1 is SGHRS and CDR2 is YFSETQ in the germline V gene. The CDR3 is 15 amino acids. Trimming stripped 0 bases from V and 1 base from J, with 11 bases between. As DNA, the CDR3 is TGCGCCAGCAGCTTGGGAGTTAGGGGATCCTACGAGCAGTACTTC. It codes for CASSLGVRGSYEQYF. The whole variable domain, remainder taken from reference TRBV5-1 and TRBJ2-7, is KAGVTQTPRYLIKTRGQQVTLSCSPISGHRSVSWYQQTPGQGLQFLFEYFSETQRNKGNFPGRFSGRQFSNSRSEMNVSTLELGDSALYLCASSLGVRGSYEQYFGPGTRLTVT.

The chain links TRBV28 to TRBJ2-5, with a possible D match to TRBD2 (5 bases). Germline V gives CDR1 MDHEN, CDR2 SYDVKM. The CDR3 runs 13 residues. Trimming took 6 bases from V and 1 from J, leaving 9 bases between them. The DNA of the CDR3 is TGTGCCAGCAGGGACTGGGGCCAAGAGACCCAGTACTTC. Its translation is CASRDWGQETQYF.

The V and J genes are TRBV7-9 and TRBJ2-2; 8 nucleotides match TRBD2. The CDR3 totals 15 residues. Germline trimming cut 5 bases from V and 3 bases from J; bases unmatched to any gene: 5. CDR1 SEHNR and CDR2 FQNEAQ come from the germline V gene (reference sequence). The CDR3 DNA follows: TGTGCCAGCAGCCCGGTAGCGGGACACACCGGGGAGCTGTTTTTT. It is translated as CASSPVAGHTGELFF.